This is a list of T cell receptor beta chains from one sample in a study of T cell responses to AZD1222 COVID-19 vaccine. The protocol was immunoSEQ multiplex PCR, while the TCRdb copy is restricted to in-frame clones and leaves out a portion. The sample includes 150,000 or so clones, roughly 91% of them seen just once. The source material was peripheral blood, sampled on day 0 of AZD1222 vaccination. Receptors originate from an adult in good health. Each CDR3 is given with its conserved first and last residue.

V	J	CDR3
TRBV6-5	TRBJ1-1	CASIYGTGDTEAFF
TRBV19	TRBJ1-3	CASMGHLSSGNTIYF
TRBV7-9	TRBJ2-1	CASSLALNGRDPLFF
TRBV10-3	TRBJ2-2	CAISEYSGDTGELFF
TRBV27	TRBJ1-1	CASSKGQLGTEAFF
TRBV9	TRBJ2-7	CARGALCYHRSRRSYEQYF
TRBV2	TRBJ1-2	CASIRGQGGYTF
TRBV5-4	TRBJ1-2	CASSLERQGARGYTF
TRBV27	TRBJ1-2	CASGPSLVGYTF
TRBV15	TRBJ1-6	CATSIQGQFSYNSPLHF
TRBV12-5	TRBJ2-1	CASGLVRGLRGSYNEQFF
TRBV7-9	TRBJ2-3	CASSLPGDDADTQYF
TRBV12-3/TRBV12-4	TRBJ1-2	CASSPAADSGYTF
TRBV28	TRBJ2-7	CASNPTGGYGEQYF
TRBV19	TRBJ2-1	CASSMTSGGPGDEQFF
TRBV9	TRBJ2-5	CASSEELAGPGTQYF
TRBV7-3	TRBJ2-3	CASSLKAGLTDTQYF
TRBV25-1	TRBJ1-5	CASSETGPNQPQHF
TRBV19	TRBJ2-7	CASSYGTGVSYEQYF
TRBV6-5	TRBJ2-7	CASRGTGASEQYF
TRBV28	TRBJ2-4	CASNVGGLAKNIQYF
TRBV11-1	TRBJ2-1	CASSLNRVDNEQFF
TRBV5-1	TRBJ1-2	CASSLGTLDYGYTF
TRBV7-3	TRBJ2-1	CASSTPGTSQFF
TRBV7-2	TRBJ2-7	CASSLGGRDRFFYEQYF
TRBV20-1	TRBJ1-5	CSARDLQTQHF
TRBV19	TRBJ2-3	CASSRTGDTQYF
TRBV28	TRBJ2-7	CASSFFQRGGFKQYF
TRBV4-3	TRBJ2-5	CASSQVWEQETQYF
TRBV18	TRBJ2-2	CASSPTGQGVGELFF
TRBV11-2	TRBJ2-7	CATQTGLNYEQYF
TRBV11-2	TRBJ2-3	CASRVSSGGVGDTQYF
TRBV5-1	TRBJ2-1	CASSRTTSSGRAWDISYNEQFF
TRBV27	TRBJ2-7	CASSILAEVGEQYF
TRBV5-6	TRBJ1-3	CASSSQGAYGNTIYF
TRBV5-1	TRBJ1-1	CASNTGGDTEAFF
TRBV3-1/TRBV3-2	TRBJ1-5	CASSQGAGTGNQPQHF
TRBV12-3/TRBV12-4	TRBJ1-3	CASSRRNTIYF
TRBV18	TRBJ2-1	CASSPKEGNEQFF
TRBV5-6	TRBJ1-1	CASSLPMLNTEAFF
TRBV4-2	TRBJ2-3	CASSQVASTGAQDTQYF
TRBV28	TRBJ1-5	CASSSDIRGPNNQPQHF
TRBV5-5	TRBJ1-1	CASSFRTVEAFF
TRBV7-2	TRBJ1-1	CASSLWGKNTEAFF
TRBV6-5	TRBJ2-5	CARSRGAQETQYF
TRBV3-1/TRBV3-2	TRBJ2-3	CASSSRLGVTDTQYF
TRBV7-9	TRBJ2-7	CASSLIAREQYF
TRBV27	TRBJ1-4	CASSFTGAGEKLFF
TRBV5-8	TRBJ1-4	CASSLAWDRRNEKLFF